This T cell receptor beta chain stems from a study of shared clonotypes between healthy human individuals. Study-wide context: There were three CD4 naive, three CD4 memory, two CD8 naive and one CD8 memory plates per donor. Study results and limitations: The study generally estimated greater richness for naive than memory subsets. The authors expected sequencing depth to affect clonotype sharing among donors.

TCRdb's copy holds only in-frame clones and misses some; the assay was immunoSEQ multiplex PCR. This sample yields some 2,400,000 clones, of which approximately 94% are seen a single time; roughly 0.13% belongs to the top ten. This CDR3 has 12 amino acids. CDR1 and CDR2 from the germline V gene are SNHLY and FYNNEI. Trimming removed 7 bases from V and 2 bases from J, with 9 bases in between. For this clone: The antigen remains undetermined.

The clonotype comes from a man aged 18 to 29 in good health. The sample taken for sequencing was naive CD4+ T cells sorted from blood. This sample's subset: CD45RA+ positively selected. V usage is TRBV2 and J usage is TRBJ2-7, with a weak D call TRBD1 (5 bases). The CDR3 loop reads CASNRQTYEQYF. DNA for the CDR3: TGTGCCAGCAACAGGCAGACCTACGAGCAGTACTTC.